A selection of T cell receptor beta chains follows, all from one sample in a study of CD4 T cells in relation to SARS-CoV-2 and coronaviruses. These receptors have no known antigen. TCRdb's copy holds only in-frame clones and misses some; the assay was immunoSEQ multiplex PCR. The sample shows approximately 41,000 clones, under 90% of them seen only once. Sequencing was carried out using naive CD4+ T cells from PBMCs, cultured in vitro. The receptor set was obtained from an adult with COVID-19. Each CDR3 is given with its conserved first and last residue. Each record gives: J gene, clone size, V gene, D gene, CDR3 protein, CDR3 DNA. The D gene is left open where the match is weak. The size entry is marked missing in some rows and otherwise reads once, few, many or a size class.

>TRBJ2-7|once|TRBV7-8|TRBD2
CASTEIREGPYYEQYF
TGTGCCAGCACCGAAATAAGGGAGGGCCCTTACTACGAGCAGTACTTC
>TRBJ1-1|.|TRBV6-5|.
CASSYSKANTEAFF
TGTGCCAGCAGTTACTCGAAGGCGAACACTGAAGCTTTCTTT
>TRBJ2-2|.|TRBV7-9|.
CASSLAFRGSGRHGELFF
TGTGCCAGCAGCTTAGCTTTCCGGGGTTCGGGCCGTCACGGGGAGCTGTTTTTT
>TRBJ2-5|once|TRBV7-2|.
CASSLKSGPVRGSQYF
TGTGCCAGCAGCTTAAAGAGCGGTCCCGTGAGGGGGTCCCAGTACTTC
>TRBJ2-7|.|TRBV18|.
CASSGQSGSTYEQYF
TGTGCCAGCTCGGGACAATCAGGGTCTACCTACGAGCAGTACTTC
>TRBJ2-3|.|TRBV21-1|.
CASSKVVRLANSTDTQYF
TGTGCCAGCAGCAAAGTAGTACGGCTAGCGAATAGCACAGATACGCAGTATTTT
>TRBJ2-1|.|TRBV10-2|.
CATTSLSSYNEQFF
TGCGCCACCACCTCCCTAAGCTCCTACAATGAGCAGTTCTTC
>TRBJ2-3|.|TRBV5-1|.
CASSFLSGVATDTQYF
TGCGCCAGCAGCTTTTTGTCAGGAGTCGCCACAGATACGCAGTATTTT
>TRBJ1-2|.|TRBV3-1/TRBV3-2|.
CASSQPQGEGYTF
TGTGCCAGCAGCCAACCACAGGGTGAAGGCTACACCTTC
>TRBJ2-3|few|TRBV7-2|.
CASRRTGSTDTQYF
TGTGCCAGTCGGAGGACCGGGAGCACAGATACGCAGTATTTT
>TRBJ1-1|.|TRBV6-2/TRBV6-3|TRBD1
CASSYVGTGLLTEAFF
TGTGCCAGCAGTTACGTCGGGACAGGGTTACTCACTGAAGCTTTCTTT
>TRBJ2-5|.|TRBV28|TRBD2
CASSLLITSGSRKTQYF
TGTGCCAGCAGTTTATTAATCACTAGCGGGAGCCGAAAGACCCAGTACTTC